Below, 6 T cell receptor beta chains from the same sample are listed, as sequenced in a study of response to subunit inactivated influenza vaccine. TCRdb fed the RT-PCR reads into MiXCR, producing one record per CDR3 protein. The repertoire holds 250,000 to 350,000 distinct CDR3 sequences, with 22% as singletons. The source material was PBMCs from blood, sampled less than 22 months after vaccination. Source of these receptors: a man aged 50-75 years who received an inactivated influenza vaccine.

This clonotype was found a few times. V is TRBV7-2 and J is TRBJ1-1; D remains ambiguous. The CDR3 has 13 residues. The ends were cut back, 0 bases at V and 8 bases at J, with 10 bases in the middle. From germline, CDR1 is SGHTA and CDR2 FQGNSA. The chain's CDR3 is CASSLARGYEAFF. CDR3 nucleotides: TGTGCCAGCAGCTTAGCGCGAGGGTACGAAGCTTTCTTT.

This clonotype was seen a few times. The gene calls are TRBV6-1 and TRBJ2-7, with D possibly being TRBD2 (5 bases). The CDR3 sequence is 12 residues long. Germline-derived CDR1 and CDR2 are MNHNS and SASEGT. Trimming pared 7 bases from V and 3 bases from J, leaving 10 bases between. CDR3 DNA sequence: TGTGCCAGCACCCACGGGGTCTACGAGCAGTACTTC. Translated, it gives CASTHGVYEQYF.

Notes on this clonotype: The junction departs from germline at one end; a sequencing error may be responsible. As DNA, the CDR3 is TGTGCTAGCAGCTGGGGCGAGCAGTACTTC. As protein: CASSWGEQYF. The chain combines TRBV7-7 with TRBJ2-7, with unresolved D. Germline assignment: CDR1 SSHAT and CDR2 FNYEAQ (reference sequence). The CDR3 runs to 10 residues.

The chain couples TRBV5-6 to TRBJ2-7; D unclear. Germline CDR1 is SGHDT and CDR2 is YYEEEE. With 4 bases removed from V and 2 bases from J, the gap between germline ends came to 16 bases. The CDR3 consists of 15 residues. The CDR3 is CASSPPLGQPYEQYF. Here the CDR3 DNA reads TGTGCCAGCAGCCCACCTCTTGGCCAGCCCTACGAGCAGTACTTC.

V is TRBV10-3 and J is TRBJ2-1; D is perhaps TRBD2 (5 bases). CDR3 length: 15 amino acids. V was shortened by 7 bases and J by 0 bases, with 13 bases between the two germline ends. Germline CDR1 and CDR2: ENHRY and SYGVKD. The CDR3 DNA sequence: TGTGCCATCATGGGGAGCGTTGGCTCCTACAATGAGCAGTTCTTC. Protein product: CAIMGSVGSYNEQFF.

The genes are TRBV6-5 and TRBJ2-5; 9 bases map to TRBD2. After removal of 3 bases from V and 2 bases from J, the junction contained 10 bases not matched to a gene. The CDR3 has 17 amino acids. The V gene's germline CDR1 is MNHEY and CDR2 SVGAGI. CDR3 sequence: CASSYEASGVIQETQYF. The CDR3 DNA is TGTGCCAGCAGTTATGAAGCTAGCGGGGTGATACAAGAGACCCAGTACTTC.